This T cell receptor beta chain was sequenced for a study of beta chain features in type 1 diabetes. Overall study context: Healthy donors resembled patients in age, gender and cell yields. Findings and limits, study-wide: TCRB CDR3s from Type 1 diabetes patients were moderately but significantly shorter in all four CD4+ subsets. Sequencing the cDNA could make cells with high TCR expression show up more than they should.

As to this clone: Its antigen is not identified.

Germline CDR1 is SNHLY and CDR2 is FYNNEI. This CDR3 spans 14 amino acids. The V gene end was trimmed by 6 bases and the J gene end by 4 bases; junction bases not matched to a gene: 6. The sequenced template was cDNA made from the entire isolated RNA. Sequenced by immunoSEQ multiplex PCR; TCRdb stores in-frame clones only, minus some. The sample shows under 250,000 clones, roughly 30% of them seen only once. The rearrangement joins TRBV2 to TRBJ2-7; 10 bases match TRBD1. The source is a man younger than 40 in good health. The sequenced material came from central memory CD4+ T cells from blood. CDR3 sequence (DNA): TGTGCCAGCAGGGACAGGGGGTTTATGTACGAGCAGTACTTC. Residues: CASRDRGFMYEQYF.